This TCR beta chain was documented in a study of T cell repertoires in cytomegalovirus infection (dated by TCRdb to between 2018 and 2021). For context, the study as a whole: Donor HLA type was relevant to the analysis, because carriage of CMV infection together with the matching HLA type was indicated by public TCR beta signatures. Overall results and qualifications from the work: In both this cohort and an independent cohort of more than 350 donors, the cumulative frequency of public TCR beta family members distinguished carriers of CMV infection plus the relevant HLA type. The ex vivo response was dominated by HLA-C-restricted CMV-specific TCR beta clonotypes, which also provided the single most frequent clonotype in two of eight donors.

The germline V gene sets CDR1 to SGHTA and CDR2 to FQGNSA. The CDR3 starts with the cysteine, ends with the phenylalanine, and has 14 residues. Only the CDR3 DNA stays, 42 bases, in frame from base 1. A distance of 10 bases separates the germline ends of V and J, which lose 6 bases and 0 bases respectively. This clonotype was counted at least ten times. Its binding antigen is unknown. No qualities accompany the bases; no much larger clone lies one base away. Data came from an Illumina HiSeq 1500. The raw public data were reprocessed by TCRdb itself: fastp quality trimming at Q25, MiXCR clonotype calling, in-frame beta chains only. Merged by CDR3 protein, the rows form single entries marked with the most common genes and DNA. The sample profile shows hundreds of thousands of distinct CDR3 sequences; around 10% of them were found once. Clones ranked in the top ten supply less than 3% of the sample.

This sequence uses TRBV7-2 and TRBJ2-3, with a weak D call of TRBD2 (6 bases match). The sequence came from a human donor in good health (CMV status not recorded). Some clones in this sample may be carry-over from other donors' samples. Sequenced: PBMCs. The sequence in DNA is TGTGCCAGCAGGCCGGGACTTAGCACAGATACGCAGTATTTT. This encodes CASRPGLSTDTQYF.